This T cell receptor beta chain was documented in a study of T cell clonality in common variable immunodeficiency. Study results and caveats: TCRbeta clonality was increased in CVID versus healthy controls. What drives increased CVID clonality needs T cell subpopulation sequencing. Reportedly, TCR beta sequences from common variable immunodeficiency showed fewer deletions and N-nucleotide insertions.

This clone was found many times. The antigen is undetermined. Some clones are missing from TCRdb's copy, which holds only in-frame ones; the method was immunoSEQ multiplex PCR. The sample contains about 52,000 clones, none of them singletons. This TCR came from a person between 18 and 75 years old in good health. Material for sequencing was peripheral blood mononuclear cells.

Incomplete CDR3 DNA: TGTGCCAGCAGTCTCCCAGGGGTTTCTGGAAACACC. Translation: CASSLPGVSGNT. The entire CDR3 is CASSLPGVSGNTIYF. This chain connects TRBV7-9 to TRBJ1-3, with a tentative D call TRBD1 (6 bases). The CDR3 extends 3 residues past the end of the read, so its final part is completed from the germline J gene. In germline, CDR1 is SEHNR, CDR2 FQNEAQ (reference sequence). The V gene lost 6 bases and the J gene lost 1 base, with 13 bases spanning the gap. The CDR3 loop spans 15 amino acids.